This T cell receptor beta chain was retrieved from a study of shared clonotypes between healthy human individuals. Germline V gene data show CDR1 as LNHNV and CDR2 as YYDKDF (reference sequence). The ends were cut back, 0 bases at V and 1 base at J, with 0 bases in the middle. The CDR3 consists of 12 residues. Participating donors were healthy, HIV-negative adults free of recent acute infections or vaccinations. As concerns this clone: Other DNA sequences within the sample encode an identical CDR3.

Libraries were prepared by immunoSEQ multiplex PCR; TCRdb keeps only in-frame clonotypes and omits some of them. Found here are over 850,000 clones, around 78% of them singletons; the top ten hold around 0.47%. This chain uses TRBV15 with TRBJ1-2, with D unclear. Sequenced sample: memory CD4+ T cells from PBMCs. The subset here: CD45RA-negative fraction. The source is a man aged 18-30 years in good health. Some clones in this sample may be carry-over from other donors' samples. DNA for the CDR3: TGTGCCACCAGCAGAGATAACTATGGCTACACCTTC. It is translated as CATSRDNYGYTF.